This T cell receptor beta chain was sequenced in a study of control samples from healthy donors and cancer patients. Repertoires were generated with immunoSEQ multiplex PCR, while TCRdb's copy carries only in-frame clones and drops some. The table lists fewer than 95,000 clones, around 92% of them singletons. Details on this clone: Other DNA sequences in the same sample also yield this CDR3.

The TCR originated in a man aged 25 to 45 in good health. The specimen sequenced was blood.

CDR3 DNA sequence: TGTGCCAGCAGCCAGGGCTACGAGCAGTACTTC. Encoded protein: CASSQGYEQYF. The chain combines TRBV3-1 (or the pseudogene TRBV3-2) with TRBJ2-7; D unclear. CDR1 is LGHDT and CDR2 is YNNKEL in the germline V gene (reference sequence). The CDR3 contains 11 residues. V dropped 3 bases and J dropped 3 bases, with 3 bases sitting between them.